This T cell receptor beta chain was captured in a study of cytomegalovirus exposure and HLA in healthy donors. Findings and limits, study-wide: The majority of TCR sequences were rare, yet some public TCRs appeared in many donors.

Germline trimming cut 8 bases from V and 8 bases from J; bases unmatched to any gene: 10. CDR1 and CDR2 (germline): LNHDA, SQIVND (reference sequence). The CDR3 is 14 residues long. A note on this clone: Antigen specificity is unknown.

Generated by immunoSEQ multiplex PCR, the TCRdb table keeps only in-frame clones and is missing some. The sample includes 120,000 to 150,000 clones, roughly 86% seen only once; the top ten take 1.4%. It was the approximately 130-subject validation cohort, separate from the approximately 700-subject first cohort, to which the donors belonged. Material: PBMCs. This receptor was taken from a woman younger than 45 in good health and CMV-seronegative. This chain joins TRBV19 and TRBJ2-1; 9 bases match TRBD1. CDR3 in amino acids: CASGGTGKGYEQFF. The CDR3 DNA follows: TGTGCCAGTGGGGGGACAGGGAAAGGCTATGAGCAGTTCTTC.